This T cell receptor beta chain was identified in a study of shared clonotypes between healthy human individuals (dated by TCRdb to 2020 to 2021). A note on the overall study: The cohort comprised two women and a few men aged 18 to 49 years. Leukapheresis yielded between about 0.94 and 10 billion PBMCs per donor. Different laboratories and diverse techniques were used to prepare libraries and sequence TCR repertoires, to increase sequencing depth and limit assay-specific biases. To estimate repertoire size and how much clonotype sharing occurs between individuals, the study deeply sequenced the blood TCR repertoires of roughly 5 healthy adults. For each donor, three plates each were used for CD4 naive and CD4 memory, two plates were used for CD8 naive, and one plate was used for CD8 memory.

TCR CDR3 regions were amplified from genomic DNA by multiplex PCR using the deep immunoSEQ assay. Extracted genomic DNA from each cell subset was spread evenly across all wells of several immunoSEQ 96-well plates, with each plate serving as a replicate. Each replicate PCR for sorted subsets received 200 ng genomic DNA, equal to 30,000 or so T cell genomes. Purified libraries were quantified with a Qubit 3.0 fluorometer, sized on a Bioanalyzer 2100, and re-quantified with the KAPA Library Quantification kit. Every immunoSEQ 96-well plate was sequenced on a dedicated single-read 150-cycle Illumina NextSeq 550 flow cell. The original pipeline was this. Because only junctional sequences without quality scores were contained in the immunoSEQ output, filtering matching that applied to full-length reads could not be performed. Sequences were annotated with PyIR, a Python wrapper for IgBLAST v1.9, and V/J genes and CDR3 were assigned using IMGT germline references. Any read was removed if the V/J assignment was weak (E-value above 1e-6), the CDR3 was missing, or the read contained stop codons, out-of-frame junctions, or ambiguous translated residues. V3J clonotypes were defined as sequences sharing an identical inferred V gene, J gene, and CDR3 amino acid sequence. The percentage overlap between two repertoires was calculated by dividing the number of shared unique clonotypes by the size of the smaller repertoire. Richness of each repertoire was evaluated using RTK rarefaction, the Chao1 estimator, and Recon v2.1 estimates of unobserved clonotypes. For all TCRbeta clonotypes obtained by the gDNA method from a handful of donors, generation probabilities were computed with OLGA. The source is immuneACCESS, and TCRdb retained only in-frame sequences with V and J called. Part of the clones is not carried over; for the studies checked, unresolved V genes explain less than half of this, and the remainder is unexplained. The D gene and trimming were derived from the DNA, and the V and J assignments and clone size from that table. This sample holds about 1 million clones; 70% to 80% were observed only once. The ten largest clones capture around 1.5% of the sample.

In the case of this clone: Its antigen has not been determined. Nothing much larger sits one base from this clone, and base qualities are not available.

CDR1 SGHVS and CDR2 FQNEAQ were looked up in the germline V gene. Including cysteine and phenylalanine, the CDR3 has 13 amino acids. Only the CDR3 region is kept as DNA, spanning 39 bases read in frame from base 1. V is reduced by 3 bases and J by 4 bases, leaving a spacing of 9 bases between them. The donors were healthy, HIV-negative adults with no recently reported acute infections or vaccinations. Every donor was a Caucasian adult residing in Nashville, Tennessee, USA. Magnetic negative selection was used to enrich CD4+ T cells, after which naive cells were positively selected on CD45RA and the negative fraction became the memory subset. Blood was obtained by leukapheresis, after which PBMCs were separated by Ficoll-Histopaque density gradient centrifugation and cryopreserved in liquid nitrogen vapor phase. Analytical flow cytometry was used to check the purity and quantity of every magnetically sorted T cell population. From each sorted fraction, genomic DNA was isolated and quantified by UV absorbance on a Nanodrop 2000c.

On the study overall, not on this receptor specifically: Approximately 4.8% of naive CD4, around 4% of naive CD8, 2% to 2.5% of memory CD4, and over 0.35% of memory CD8 clonotypes were shared across a few donors. Sampling was limited to blood, and TCR repertoires in tissue likely differ from TCR repertoires in blood. Higher generation probabilities were observed for clonotypes shared by all four sorted-subset donors than for non-shared clonotypes. The genetic and exposure-history diversity represented was limited by the small number of donors. Pairwise subsampling led to the expectation that sequencing depth would affect the degree of clonotype sharing among donors. Incomplete sequencing was indicated by rarefaction of sorted-subset datasets, despite the large sequencing depth. Estimated clonotype richness was generally larger for naive than for memory subsets.

Sequencing was performed on memory CD4+ T cells sorted from blood. Interpreted using the paper, the cell subset or site label stands for: CD45RA-negative fraction. The TCR sequence derives from a man aged 18 to 30 in good health. The sequence links TRBV7-8 to TRBJ1-2; the D segment cannot be called with confidence. The sequenced DNA is TGTGCCAGCAGCTTGTCCGAGGGCTATGGCTACACCTTC. It specifies CASSLSEGYGYTF.